What follows is one TCR beta chain and its context. This clonotype was observed at least ten times. Its antigen remains undetermined. Base-call qualities are not available, and no considerably larger clone is one nucleotide away. The data originate from a study of T cell repertoires in cytomegalovirus infection (dated by TCRdb to between 2018 and 2020). Describing the broader study: The peptide stimulations were aimed at well-studied HLA-B-restricted epitopes as well as recently identified HLA-C-restricted CMV epitopes, whose presentation resists viral immunomodulation. Donor HLA type was relevant to the analysis, because carriage of CMV infection together with the matching HLA type was indicated by public TCR beta signatures.

The treatment or condition label, read with the paper, signifies: in vitro stimulation with specific CMV peptide epitopes to enrich CMV-specific T cells. Per the germline V gene, SGDLS is the CDR1 and YYNGEE is the CDR2. The CDR3, from cysteine to phenylalanine, totals 18 residues. The entry retains the CDR3 DNA only, 54 bases that are in frame from base 1. Between the V and J ends, shortened by 2 bases and 0 bases respectively, the junction contains 15 bases. Sequencing relied on an Illumina HiSeq 1500. The public reads were run again by TCRdb, first through fastp at Q25 and then through MiXCR, and only productive beta chains were kept. CDR3 protein sequences are deduplicated, and each keeps its most common genes and DNA. The sample table holds about 360,000 distinct CDR3 sequences, of which nearly 35% were seen once. Jointly, the top ten make up roughly 14% of the sample. On the study overall, not on this receptor specifically: The ex vivo response was dominated by HLA-C-restricted CMV-specific TCR beta clonotypes, which also provided the single most frequent clonotype in two of eight donors. Cumulative frequency of public TCR beta family members discriminated carriers of CMV infection plus the relevant HLA type in this cohort and an independent roughly 320-donor cohort.

The chain is encoded by TRBV9 joined to TRBJ2-6; the D gene could be either TRBD1 or TRBD2, each agreeing at 5 bases. This receptor was obtained from a human donor in good health (CMV status not recorded). Some clones in this sample may be carry-over from other donors' samples. Source: cultured PBMCs, taken from culture after CMV antigen stimulation. The CDR3 loop reads CASSVTGTPVSGANVLTF. The nucleotide sequence reads as follows: TGTGCCAGCAGCGTCACCGGGACGCCTGTCTCTGGGGCCAACGTCCTGACTTTC.